This T cell receptor (beta chain) derives from a study of blood T cells in healthy people across ages. Overall study results and limits: Fewer expanded clones and more diversity marked long-lived versus aged donors. Per million T cells, the diversity of TCR beta decreased roughly linearly as age advanced.

Regarding this clonotype: Its target is unknown.

A J-beta primer mix and a sample-barcoded 5' primer were used in a second PCR of roughly 6 to 11 cycles. A template-switch adaptor containing 12 random nucleotides labeled each cDNA molecule. Each CDR3 protein is one row after TCRdb ran MiXCR on the 5' RACE reads. The sample has 1.8 million or so distinct CDR3 sequences; about 39% are singletons. CDR1 LNHNV and CDR2 YYDKDF come from the germline V gene (reference sequence). CDR3 length: 13 amino acids. V dropped 4 bases and J dropped 8 bases, with 14 bases sitting between them. The chain uses TRBV15 and TRBJ1-2, with TRBD1 as a possible D gene (6 bases). The sample consisted of blood. This clonotype originated in a human donor in good health. This CDR3 is CATSTQGCDGYTF. CDR3 nucleotides: TGTGCCACCAGCACACAGGGATGTGACGGCTACACCTTC.